This TCR beta chain stems from a study of CD8 T cells in ankylosing spondylitis. In TCRdb, the 5' RACE reads were re-called with MiXCR into one record per CDR3 protein. This sample has fewer than 650,000 distinct CDR3 sequences; 10% to 15% occur once, and the top ten carry over 6.5%. Study-wide points: A TCR beta motif of several highly homologous variants seemed to mark ankylosing spondylitis blood.

Germline lookup yields CDR1 SGDLS and CDR2 YYNGEE. V was clipped by 1 base and J by 2 bases, with 15 bases between them. This CDR3 has 17 amino acids. Regarding this clonotype: Antigen unknown.

This sequence joins TRBV9 and TRBJ2-2; a weak D match, TRBD1 (7 bases). This sequence was found in a male donor with ankylosing spondylitis. Source material: blood, either unsorted or a sorted T cell fraction (not recorded which). CDR3 DNA sequence: TGTGCCAGCAGCGTATCCGGAGGGGGCCTTAACACCGGGGAGCTGTTTTTT. It yields the protein CASSVSGGGLNTGELFF.